Listed below are T cell receptor beta chains from one sample, sequenced in a study of cytomegalovirus exposure and HLA in healthy donors. Sequencing was performed with immunoSEQ multiplex PCR; in TCRdb, only in-frame clones are kept and a portion is missing. Here the sample spans around 80,000 clones, around 60% being singletons. Material: PBMCs. The receptors derive from a male donor in good health and CMV-seropositive. The CDR3 runs from the conserved cysteine through the conserved F or W. A D gene is named only where the DNA matches it firmly. Clone size appears in some rows only: once, few, many, or a class for an expanded clone.

TRBV19	-	TRBJ1-2	-	13	TGTGCCAGTAGTATTCCGGGTACACATGGCTACACCTTC	CASSIPGTHGYTF
TRBV7-2	-	TRBJ1-1	-	11	TGTGCCAGCTCTGCGGGGGCTGAAGCTTTCTTT	CASSAGAEAFF
TRBV6-1	few	TRBJ1-1	-	13	TGTGCCAGCAGTGCAGACATGAACACTGAAGCTTTCTTT	CASSADMNTEAFF
TRBV5-4	-	TRBJ2-7	TRBD2	14	TGTGCCAGCAGCCCGGGGGGTAGCGGCCACGAGCAGTACTTC	CASSPGGSGHEQYF
TRBV7-9	-	TRBJ2-5	-	15	TGTGCCAGCAGCTCGAACTTACAGGGACAAGAGACCCAGTACTTC	CASSSNLQGQETQYF
TRBV19	few	TRBJ1-5	TRBD1	11	TGTGCCGGCGGGACAGCCGCGACCCAGCATTTT	CAGGTAATQHF
TRBV15	-	TRBJ2-3	-	20	TGTGCCACCAGCGGAACTGGAGGGCCCTCATCCCAGGTCCCCTCGAATACGCAGTATTTT	CATSGTGGPSSQVPSNTQYF
TRBV5-4	-	TRBJ2-2	TRBD1	15	TGTGCCAGCAGCTGGGGACAGGGGCGTACCGGGGAGCTGTTTTTT	CASSWGQGRTGELFF
TRBV28	once	TRBJ1-2	TRBD1	13	TGTGCCAGCAGTTTGGGGACAGACTATGGCTACACCTTC	CASSLGTDYGYTF
TRBV19	-	TRBJ2-1	-	12	TGTGCCAGTAGTAGGGAGTTCCATGAGCAGTTCTTC	CASSREFHEQFF
TRBV20-1	-	TRBJ1-6	-	11	TGCAGCGCAACGCGGGGTTCACCCCTCCACTTT	CSATRGSPLHF
TRBV28	few	TRBJ2-7	-	13	TGTGCCAGCAGTCCAGGGCTCTCCTACGAGCAGTACTTC	CASSPGLSYEQYF
TRBV19	once	TRBJ1-2	-	15	TGTGCCAGTAGTATCGAACTCGGCCCAACTAGTGGCTACACCTTC	CASSIELGPTSGYTF
TRBV18	-	TRBJ2-3	-	14	TGTGCCAGCTCACCGGAGTTGCGATCAGATACGCAGTATTTT	CASSPELRSDTQYF
TRBV2	-	TRBJ2-3	-	21	TGTGCCAGCAGTGCCCAGGGCCCCCTTGGAACAGATCACCGGCGCACAGATACGCAGTATTTT	CASSAQGPLGTDHRRTDTQYF
TRBV30	-	TRBJ1-2	TRBD1	12	TGTGCCTGGGTGGGACAGGGTGATGGCTACACCTTC	CAWVGQGDGYTF
TRBV30	-	TRBJ2-3	TRBD2	15	TGTGCCTGGAGTGTCCTAGCGGGAGGGCCCGCTACGCAGTATTTT	CAWSVLAGGPATQYF
TRBV5-1	-	TRBJ2-2	-	15	TGCGCCAGCAGCTTCGCAGGGTTGGGAACCGGGGAGCTGTTTTTT	CASSFAGLGTGELFF
TRBV19	-	TRBJ2-6	-	14	TGTGCCAGTAGGTCTCGGGCTGGGGCCAACGTCCTGACTTTC	CASRSRAGANVLTF
TRBV9	-	TRBJ2-7	-	14	TGTGCCAGCAGCGTAGGGACAGTCTCCTACGAGCAGTACTTC	CASSVGTVSYEQYF
TRBV5-4	few	TRBJ1-4	-	16	TGTGCCAGCAGCCGCGACGGGACAACCTTGAATGAAAAACTGTTTTTT	CASSRDGTTLNEKLFF
TRBV7-6	-	TRBJ2-7	TRBD1	15	TGTGCCAGCAGCCCATCCGGGACAGGGAACTACGAGCAGTACTTC	CASSPSGTGNYEQYF
TRBV28	once	TRBJ1-4	-	14	TGTGCCAGCAGCACAACAGGGACGGGCGAAAAACTGTTTTTT	CASSTTGTGEKLFF
TRBV5-1	-	TRBJ1-2	TRBD1	16	TGCGCCAGCAGCTTCCCCCCGCAGGGGGCTAACTATGGCTACACCTTC	CASSFPPQGANYGYTF
TRBV27	-	TRBJ1-2	TRBD1	15	TGTGCCAGCAGCCAGAACAGGGGGAGGGACTATGGCTACACCTTC	CASSQNRGRDYGYTF
TRBV15	-	TRBJ2-7	-	15	TGTGCCACCAGCAGAGATCTGGGGCGGGGCCGGGAGCAGTACTTC	CATSRDLGRGREQYF
TRBV5-4	-	TRBJ1-2	TRBD1	15	TGTGCCAGCAGTTTAGGACAGGGGCGAAACTATGGCTACACCTTC	CASSLGQGRNYGYTF
TRBV11-2	-	TRBJ2-7	-	14	TGTGCCAGCAGCTTAGGCGGTTTGTCCTACGAGCAGTACTTC	CASSLGGLSYEQYF
TRBV6-5	few	TRBJ2-7	-	13	TGTGCCAGCAGTTTATTTAGGGGAAACGAGCAGTACTTC	CASSLFRGNEQYF
TRBV30	-	TRBJ2-7	TRBD1	14	TGTGCCTGGAGTGTACAGCAGGGGGCACGAGAGCAGTACTTC	CAWSVQQGAREQYF
TRBV30	-	TRBJ2-2	TRBD1	15	TGTGCCTGGAGTGTAGCGACAGGGCAGTCCGGGGAGCTGTTTTTT	CAWSVATGQSGELFF
TRBV7-9	once	TRBJ1-4	-	14	TGTGCCAGCAGCTTCGGACTGAAGAATGAAAAACTGTTTTTT	CASSFGLKNEKLFF
TRBV9	-	TRBJ2-3	TRBD2	16	TGTGCCAGCAGCGTAGGACTAGCGGGGGGGGCAGATACGCAGTATTTT	CASSVGLAGGADTQYF
TRBV6-1	-	TRBJ2-7	TRBD2	14	TGTGCCAGCAGTGAAGGCGGGGGGGCCTACGAGCAGTACTTC	CASSEGGGAYEQYF
TRBV2	-	TRBJ1-1	-	16	TGTGCCAGCAGGGGGGAGGTGGGGGGTGGAAACACTGAAGCTTTCTTT	CASRGEVGGGNTEAFF
TRBV7-9	few	TRBJ1-5	-	15	TGTGCCAGCAGGATGGACAGCTATAGCAATCAGCCCCAGCATTTT	CASRMDSYSNQPQHF
TRBV11-2	few	TRBJ1-1	-	13	TGTGCCAGCAGCCCAACAGGGAACACTGAAGCTTTCTTT	CASSPTGNTEAFF
TRBV5-1	few	TRBJ1-1	-	15	TGCGCCAGCAGCTTGACTACCGGCACTGCCACTGAAGCTTTCTTT	CASSLTTGTATEAFF
TRBV18	few	TRBJ2-2	-	15	TGTGCCAGCTCACCACCGGGGCCGAACACCGGGGAGCTGTTTTTT	CASSPPGPNTGELFF
TRBV30	-	TRBJ2-7	-	12	TGTGCCTGGAGAGGGGGCTCCTACGAGCAGTACTTC	CAWRGGSYEQYF
TRBV5-4	-	TRBJ2-7	TRBD1	13	TGTGCCAGCAAGTACAGGGGCGGAGGCGAGCAGTACTTC	CASKYRGGGEQYF